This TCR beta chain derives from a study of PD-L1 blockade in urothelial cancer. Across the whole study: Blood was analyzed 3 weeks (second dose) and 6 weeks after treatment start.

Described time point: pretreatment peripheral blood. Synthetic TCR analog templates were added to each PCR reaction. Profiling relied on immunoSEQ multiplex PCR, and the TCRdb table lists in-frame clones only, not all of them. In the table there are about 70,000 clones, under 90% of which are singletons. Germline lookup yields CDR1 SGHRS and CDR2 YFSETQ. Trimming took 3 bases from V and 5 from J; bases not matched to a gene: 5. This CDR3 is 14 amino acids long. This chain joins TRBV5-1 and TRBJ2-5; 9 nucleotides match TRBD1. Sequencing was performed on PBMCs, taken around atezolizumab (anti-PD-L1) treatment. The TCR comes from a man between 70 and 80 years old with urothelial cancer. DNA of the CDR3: TGCGCCAGCAGCTGGGGACAGGGCACGGAGACCCAGTACTTC. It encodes CASSWGQGTETQYF.